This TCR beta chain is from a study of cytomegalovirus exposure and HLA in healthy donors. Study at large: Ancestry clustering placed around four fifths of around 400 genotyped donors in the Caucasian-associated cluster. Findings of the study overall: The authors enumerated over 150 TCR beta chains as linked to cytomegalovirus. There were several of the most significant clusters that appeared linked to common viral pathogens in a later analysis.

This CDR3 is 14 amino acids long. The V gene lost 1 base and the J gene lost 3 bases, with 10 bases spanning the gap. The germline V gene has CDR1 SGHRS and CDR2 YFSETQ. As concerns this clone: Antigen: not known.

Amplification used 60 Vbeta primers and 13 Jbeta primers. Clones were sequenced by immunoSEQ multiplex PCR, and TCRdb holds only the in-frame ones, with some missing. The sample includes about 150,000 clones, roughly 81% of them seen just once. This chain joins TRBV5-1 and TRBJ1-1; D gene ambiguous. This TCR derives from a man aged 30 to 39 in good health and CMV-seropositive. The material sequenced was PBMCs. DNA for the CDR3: TGCGCCAGCAGCTTGATGGGCACGGACACTGAAGCTTTCTTT. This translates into CASSLMGTDTEAFF.